A selection of T cell receptor beta chains follows, all from one sample in a study of blood T cell repertoires in COVID-19. Clones were read by immunoSEQ multiplex PCR, and TCRdb kept only the in-frame ones, dropping some. This sample has a few hundred thousand clones, with around 80% found just once. Sequenced: PBMCs or T cells enriched from blood (not recorded which). The source of these receptors is a woman in her thirties or forties with acute COVID-19. The CDR3 runs from the conserved cysteine through the conserved F or W. Each record gives: V gene, CDR3 length, clone size, J gene, D gene, CDR3 protein, CDR3 DNA. D genes are given only for firm matches. Clone size, where shown, is once, few, many, or a class for clones that have expanded.

V gene: TRBV18; CDR3 length: 14; clone size: many; J gene: TRBJ2-1; D gene: TRBD1; CDR3 protein: CASSSRDRDNEQFF; CDR3 DNA: TGTGCCAGCTCATCCCGGGACAGGGACAATGAGCAGTTCTTC
V gene: TRBV4-1; CDR3 length: 15; clone size: -; J gene: TRBJ1-5; D gene: -; CDR3 protein: CASSQATGYYQPQHF; CDR3 DNA: TGCGCCAGCAGCCAGGCGACAGGATACTATCAGCCCCAGCATTTT
V gene: TRBV7-2; CDR3 length: 15; clone size: few; J gene: TRBJ1-4; D gene: -; CDR3 protein: CASSPMGGLNEKLFF; CDR3 DNA: TGTGCCAGCAGCCCCATGGGAGGGCTTAATGAAAAACTGTTTTTT
V gene: TRBV5-4; CDR3 length: 15; clone size: -; J gene: TRBJ2-7; D gene: TRBD2; CDR3 protein: CASSPRGGVDYEQYF; CDR3 DNA: TGTGCCAGCAGCCCCCGGGGGGGGGTCGACTACGAGCAGTACTTC
V gene: TRBV18; CDR3 length: 13; clone size: -; J gene: TRBJ2-7; D gene: -; CDR3 protein: CASSPTGSHEQYF; CDR3 DNA: TGTGCCAGCTCACCTACAGGGTCCCACGAGCAGTACTTC
V gene: TRBV7-2; CDR3 length: 16; clone size: once; J gene: TRBJ1-5; D gene: -; CDR3 protein: CASSPLWAAPNQPQHF; CDR3 DNA: TGTGCCAGCAGCCCTCTTTGGGCAGCCCCGAATCAGCCCCAGCATTTT
V gene: TRBV28; CDR3 length: 15; clone size: once; J gene: TRBJ1-5; D gene: TRBD1; CDR3 protein: CASVLRGTGPQPQHF; CDR3 DNA: TGTGCCAGCGTATTGAGGGGGACAGGTCCACAGCCCCAGCATTTT
V gene: TRBV5-6; CDR3 length: 18; clone size: few; J gene: TRBJ1-3; D gene: -; CDR3 protein: CASSDQTRSADSGNTIYF; CDR3 DNA: TGTGCCAGCAGCGACCAGACAAGGTCGGCCGACTCTGGAAACACCATATATTTT
V gene: TRBV5-1; CDR3 length: 13; clone size: many; J gene: TRBJ1-1; D gene: -; CDR3 protein: CASSLRGGSEAFF; CDR3 DNA: TGCGCCAGCAGCTTGCGGGGGGGATCTGAAGCTTTCTTT
V gene: TRBV18; CDR3 length: 16; clone size: few; J gene: TRBJ1-1; D gene: TRBD1; CDR3 protein: CASSRTGGIMNTEAFF; CDR3 DNA: TGTGCCAGCTCAAGGACAGGGGGCATAATGAACACTGAAGCTTTCTTT
V gene: TRBV27; CDR3 length: 15; clone size: -; J gene: TRBJ1-5; D gene: -; CDR3 protein: CASIWAGKGNQPQHF; CDR3 DNA: TGTGCCAGCATCTGGGCAGGGAAGGGCAATCAGCCCCAGCATTTT
V gene: TRBV10-3; CDR3 length: 14; clone size: -; J gene: TRBJ1-1; D gene: -; CDR3 protein: CAISAKSGNTEAFF; CDR3 DNA: TGTGCCATCAGTGCTAAGTCAGGGAACACTGAAGCTTTCTTT
V gene: TRBV30; CDR3 length: 9; clone size: few; J gene: TRBJ1-4; D gene: -; CDR3 protein: CAGGPPVFF; CDR3 DNA: TGTGCCGGAGGTCCTCCGGTGTTTTTT
V gene: TRBV19; CDR3 length: 15; clone size: once; J gene: TRBJ1-1; D gene: -; CDR3 protein: CASSPRFSTNAEAFF; CDR3 DNA: TGTGCCAGTAGTCCCCGTTTCAGTACCAACGCTGAAGCTTTCTTT
V gene: TRBV6-4; CDR3 length: 13; clone size: -; J gene: TRBJ2-2; D gene: -; CDR3 protein: CASSPISAGELFF; CDR3 DNA: TGTGCCAGCAGTCCGATTAGCGCCGGGGAGCTGTTTTTT
V gene: TRBV29-1; CDR3 length: 11; clone size: -; J gene: TRBJ1-2; D gene: -; CDR3 protein: CSVMRDFGYTF; CDR3 DNA: TGCAGCGTTATGCGGGACTTTGGCTACACCTTC
V gene: TRBV4-1; CDR3 length: 18; clone size: -; J gene: TRBJ1-4; D gene: TRBD1; CDR3 protein: CASSQGDSLFATNEKLFF; CDR3 DNA: TGCGCCAGCAGCCAAGGGGACAGCCTTTTCGCAACTAATGAAAAACTGTTTTTT
V gene: TRBV24-1; CDR3 length: 16; clone size: once; J gene: TRBJ2-5; D gene: TRBD1; CDR3 protein: CATSDLARGHQETQYF; CDR3 DNA: TGTGCCACCAGTGATTTAGCCAGGGGGCACCAAGAGACCCAGTACTTC
V gene: TRBV14; CDR3 length: 17; clone size: -; J gene: TRBJ1-2; D gene: -; CDR3 protein: CASSHWDLGRGNYGYTF; CDR3 DNA: TGTGCCAGCAGCCACTGGGACTTGGGTAGGGGTAACTATGGCTACACCTTC
V gene: TRBV19; CDR3 length: 16; clone size: -; J gene: TRBJ2-2; D gene: -; CDR3 protein: CASSIRPGAQGGELFF; CDR3 DNA: TGTGCCAGTAGTATCCGCCCAGGGGCCCAAGGCGGGGAGCTGTTTTTT
V gene: TRBV27; CDR3 length: 12; clone size: -; J gene: TRBJ2-7; D gene: -; CDR3 protein: CASSFPGSEQYF; CDR3 DNA: TGTGCCAGCAGTTTCCCAGGTTCCGAGCAGTACTTC
V gene: TRBV25-1; CDR3 length: 11; clone size: -; J gene: TRBJ2-7; D gene: -; CDR3 protein: CASSALREQYF; CDR3 DNA: TGTGCCAGCAGTGCATTGCGCGAGCAGTACTTC
V gene: TRBV5-4; CDR3 length: 15; clone size: -; J gene: TRBJ1-5; D gene: -; CDR3 protein: CASSLAPGSNQPQHF; CDR3 DNA: TGTGCCAGCAGCTTGGCCCCAGGTAGCAATCAGCCCCAGCATTTT
V gene: TRBV28; CDR3 length: 16; clone size: -; J gene: TRBJ1-5; D gene: -; CDR3 protein: CASSLGAGISNQPQHF; CDR3 DNA: TGTGCCAGCAGTTTAGGGGCAGGGATCAGCAATCAGCCCCAGCATTTT
V gene: TRBV7-8; CDR3 length: 13; clone size: once; J gene: TRBJ1-1; D gene: -; CDR3 protein: CASTPGGNTEAFF; CDR3 DNA: TGTGCCAGCACCCCCGGCGGGAACACTGAAGCTTTCTTT
V gene: TRBV20-1; CDR3 length: 16; clone size: -; J gene: TRBJ2-5; D gene: TRBD2; CDR3 protein: CSASRPSGRRQETQYF; CDR3 DNA: TGCAGTGCTAGTAGACCTAGCGGGAGGAGGCAAGAGACCCAGTACTTC
V gene: TRBV3-1/TRBV3-2; CDR3 length: 17; clone size: -; J gene: TRBJ1-6; D gene: TRBD1; CDR3 protein: CASSQVGGSNHNSPLHF; CDR3 DNA: TGTGCCAGCAGCCAAGTAGGGGGCTCAAACCATAATTCACCCCTCCACTTT
V gene: TRBV5-1; CDR3 length: 15; clone size: -; J gene: TRBJ2-7; D gene: TRBD1; CDR3 protein: CASSLALTTGGEQYF; CDR3 DNA: TGCGCCAGCAGCTTGGCCTTGACGACAGGGGGTGAGCAGTACTTC
V gene: TRBV3-1/TRBV3-2; CDR3 length: 11; clone size: -; J gene: TRBJ2-5; D gene: -; CDR3 protein: CASSLKETQYF; CDR3 DNA: TGTGCCAGCAGCCTCAAAGAGACCCAGTACTTC
V gene: TRBV27; CDR3 length: 15; clone size: -; J gene: TRBJ1-4; D gene: -; CDR3 protein: CASSPGGGRAEKLFF; CDR3 DNA: TGTGCCAGCAGTCCCGGTGGTGGCAGGGCTGAAAAACTGTTTTTT
V gene: TRBV25-1; CDR3 length: 15; clone size: -; J gene: TRBJ2-1; D gene: TRBD1; CDR3 protein: CASSSPGQEYNEQFF; CDR3 DNA: TGTGCCAGCAGTTCTCCGGGACAGGAATACAATGAGCAGTTCTTC
V gene: TRBV28; CDR3 length: 13; clone size: few; J gene: TRBJ1-2; D gene: TRBD1; CDR3 protein: CASRKQGAYGYTF; CDR3 DNA: TGTGCCAGCAGGAAACAGGGGGCCTATGGCTACACCTTC
V gene: TRBV19; CDR3 length: 15; clone size: -; J gene: TRBJ2-7; D gene: TRBD2; CDR3 protein: CASSGLAGLPDEQYF; CDR3 DNA: TGTGCCAGTAGCGGACTAGCGGGGCTTCCAGACGAGCAGTACTTC
V gene: TRBV28; CDR3 length: 17; clone size: once; J gene: TRBJ1-5; D gene: TRBD1; CDR3 protein: CASSPRPDRGPNQPQHF; CDR3 DNA: TGTGCCAGCAGCCCCAGGCCGGACAGGGGGCCGAATCAGCCCCAGCATTTT
V gene: TRBV11-3; CDR3 length: 14; clone size: -; J gene: TRBJ2-7; D gene: -; CDR3 protein: CASSSDGGSYEQYF; CDR3 DNA: TGTGCCAGCAGCTCGGACGGAGGTTCCTACGAGCAGTACTTC
V gene: TRBV6-1; CDR3 length: 16; clone size: few; J gene: TRBJ2-2; D gene: -; CDR3 protein: CASSEDGRLAVGELFF; CDR3 DNA: TGTGCCAGCAGTGAAGATGGTAGGCTCGCGGTCGGGGAGCTGTTTTTT
V gene: TRBV10-3; CDR3 length: 15; clone size: -; J gene: TRBJ1-4; D gene: TRBD1; CDR3 protein: CAISETGGSDEKLFF; CDR3 DNA: TGTGCCATCAGTGAGACAGGGGGCTCTGATGAAAAACTGTTTTTT
V gene: TRBV20-1; CDR3 length: 15; clone size: few; J gene: TRBJ1-6; D gene: TRBD1; CDR3 protein: CSASRAGGFNSPLHF; CDR3 DNA: TGCAGTGCTAGTAGGGCAGGGGGCTTTAATTCACCCCTCCACTTT
V gene: TRBV11-3; CDR3 length: 13; clone size: -; J gene: TRBJ1-1; D gene: TRBD1; CDR3 protein: CASSFNRGTEAFF; CDR3 DNA: TGTGCCAGCAGCTTCAACAGGGGGACGGAAGCTTTCTTT
V gene: TRBV6-4; CDR3 length: 14; clone size: -; J gene: TRBJ2-1; D gene: -; CDR3 protein: CASSDLGGNNEQFF; CDR3 DNA: TGTGCCAGCAGTGACCTAGGTGGAAACAATGAGCAGTTCTTC
V gene: TRBV5-1; CDR3 length: 19; clone size: -; J gene: TRBJ1-5; D gene: -; CDR3 protein: CASSLAPRDSLYSNQPQHF; CDR3 DNA: TGCGCCAGCAGCCTGGCTCCCCGGGACTCCCTCTATAGCAATCAGCCCCAGCATTTT
V gene: TRBV11-2; CDR3 length: 12; clone size: -; J gene: TRBJ1-5; D gene: -; CDR3 protein: CASSGGVRAQHF; CDR3 DNA: TGTGCCAGCAGCGGAGGGGTGAGGGCCCAGCATTTT
V gene: TRBV27; CDR3 length: 13; clone size: -; J gene: TRBJ2-4; D gene: -; CDR3 protein: CASSLNGENIQYF; CDR3 DNA: TGTGCCAGCAGTTTGAACGGTGAAAACATTCAGTACTTC
V gene: TRBV4-2; CDR3 length: 17; clone size: few; J gene: TRBJ1-3; D gene: TRBD1; CDR3 protein: CASSLLLDRGSGNTIYF; CDR3 DNA: TGTGCCAGCAGCCTCTTACTTGACAGGGGTTCCGGAAACACCATATATTTT
V gene: TRBV4-1; CDR3 length: 13; clone size: -; J gene: TRBJ2-1; D gene: TRBD1; CDR3 protein: CASSPGQRNEQFF; CDR3 DNA: TGCGCCAGCAGCCCGGGACAGCGCAATGAGCAGTTCTTC